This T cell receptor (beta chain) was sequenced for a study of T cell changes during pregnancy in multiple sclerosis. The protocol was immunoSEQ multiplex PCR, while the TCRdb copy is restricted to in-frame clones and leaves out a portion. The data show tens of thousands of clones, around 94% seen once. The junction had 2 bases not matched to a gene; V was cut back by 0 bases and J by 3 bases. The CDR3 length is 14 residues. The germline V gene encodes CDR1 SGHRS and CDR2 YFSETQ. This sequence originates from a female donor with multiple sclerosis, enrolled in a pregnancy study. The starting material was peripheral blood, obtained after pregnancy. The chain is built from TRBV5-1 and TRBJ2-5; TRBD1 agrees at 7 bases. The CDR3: CASSLGGQEETQYF. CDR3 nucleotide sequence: TGCGCCAGCAGCTTGGGAGGACAGGAAGAGACCCAGTACTTC.